A single sample is the source of the 25 T cell receptor beta chains below, sequenced in a study of identical twins. TCRdb re-derived calls from the 5' RACE reads in MiXCR, one entry per CDR3 protein. This table has 600,000 to 700,000 distinct CDR3 sequences, approximately 21% appearing once. The sample was also linked to a second study, of T cells expressing NK-cell markers.

Sequenced input: PBMCs. The source of these receptors is a woman aged 18-30 years in good health.

For the CDR3, the DNA is TGTGCCAGCAGCCCCGGGACAGGTTCTCCCGAGCAGTACTTC. This sequence encodes CASSPGTGSPEQYF. The chain recombines TRBV3-1 with TRBJ2-7, with 8 bases aligning to TRBD1. With V trimmed by 4 bases and J by 6 bases, 8 bases remained unmatched. Germline V gives CDR1 LGHDT, CDR2 YNNKEL (reference sequence). The CDR3 is 14 amino acids.

Only a few counts were recorded for this clonotype. The rearrangement joins TRBV6-1 to TRBJ2-6; TRBD2 agrees at 12 bases. CDR3 length: 17 residues. Per germline, CDR1 MNHNS and CDR2 SASEGT. J gave up 0 bases and V 5 bases, and 2 bases lay outside the gene matches. The CDR3 bases are TGTGCCAGCAGTAAACTAGCGGGAGGCTCTGGGGCCAACGTCCTGACTTTC. Translated, it gives CASSKLAGGSGANVLTF.

This clonotype was seen at least ten times. The chain has TRBV5-1 and TRBJ2-1; TRBD2 matches at 14 bases. The V and J ends lost 4 bases and 1 base, in that order; junction bases with no gene match: 7. Per germline, CDR1 SGHRS and CDR2 YFSETQ. This CDR3 contains 18 residues. CDR3 region: CASSPRTSGGSSYNEQFF. The CDR3 nucleotides read TGCGCCAGCAGCCCTCGGACTAGCGGGGGGTCGTCCTACAATGAGCAGTTCTTC.

V is TRBV9 and J is TRBJ2-1; 11 bases are shared with TRBD2. The CDR3 runs to 17 residues. V shed 0 bases and J 9 bases; nucleotides not matched to a gene: 11. Germline V lookup: CDR1 SGDLS, CDR2 YYNGEE. The CDR3 nucleotides are TGTGCCAGCAGCGTAGCTAGGAGGACTAGCGGGCCGAGTGAGCAGTTCTTC. It specifies CASSVARRTSGPSEQFF.

This clonotype was seen only once. The chain employs TRBV10-2 and TRBJ2-2, with 10 bases matching TRBD1. Unmatched junction bases numbered 7, after V lost 7 bases and J lost 5 bases. CDR3 length: 15 residues. Germline loops: CDR1 WSHSY, CDR2 SAAADI. CDR3 DNA: TGCGCCAGCACGGGACAGGGGATATCAACCGGGGAGCTGTTTTTT. Translated: CASTGQGISTGELFF.

This clonotype was seen many times. The V gene is TRBV20-1, the J gene TRBJ1-5; TRBD1 matches at 7 bases. The CDR3 runs to 17 residues. Germline values: CDR1 DFQATT, CDR2 SNEGSKA (reference sequence). The V and J ends lost 3 bases and 1 base, in that order; junction bases with no gene match: 12. The CDR3 coding sequence is TGCAGTGCTAGCCGTTCAGACAGGGTCCGGAGCAATCAGCCCCAGCATTTT. This translates into CSASRSDRVRSNQPQHF.

The chain couples TRBV23-1 to TRBJ2-7, with D perhaps matching TRBD1 (5 bases). TRBV23-1 is reported as an ORF; its role is uncertain. The CDR3 extends over 16 amino acids. Trimming removed 0 bases from V and 7 bases from J, with 19 bases in between. In nucleotides, the CDR3 is TGCGCCAGCAGTCAATCGGGGCAGGGCTCAGGGAAAGAGCAGTACTTC. Protein: CASSQSGQGSGKEQYF.

The rearrangement links TRBV20-1 to TRBJ1-1, with 9 bases fitting TRBD1. The CDR3 is 13 residues long. V lost 6 bases to trimming and J lost 5 bases; unmatched junction nucleotides: 7. The germline V gene encodes CDR1 DFQATT and CDR2 SNEGSKA (reference sequence). In DNA, the CDR3 is TGCAGTGCCCCCGGGACAGGGTTGACTGAAGCTTTCTTT. It yields the protein CSAPGTGLTEAFF.

This chain connects TRBV12-3 or TRBV12-4 to TRBJ2-6; no firm D call. Trimming took 1 base from V and 2 from J, leaving 3 bases between them. The CDR3 spans 14 residues. The CDR3 bases are TGTGCCAGCAGTTTAGGTACTGGGGCCAACGTCCTGACTTTC. Amino acids: CASSLGTGANVLTF.

J is TRBJ2-7 and V is TRBV7-3, with TRBD1 matching 7 bases. V gave up 1 base and J gave up 0 bases; unmatched junction bases: 3. This CDR3 region has 15 residues. The germline gives CDR1 SGHTA, CDR2 FQGTGA. The DNA for the CDR3 is TGTGCCAGCAGCTTAAAAGGGGGCAGCTCCTACGAGCAGTACTTC. Encoded protein: CASSLKGGSSYEQYF.

The sample holds a few counts of this clonotype. V usage is TRBV15 and J usage is TRBJ1-2; TRBD1 aligns across 9 bases. The CDR3 spans 15 residues. V dropped 1 base and J dropped 8; count of bases not matched to a gene: 8. Looked up from germline, CDR1 is LNHNV and CDR2 is YYDKDF (reference sequence). In DNA form, the CDR3 reads TGTGCCACCAGCAGAGGAGGACAGGGGACGAAAGGCTACACCTTC. Protein sequence: CATSRGGQGTKGYTF.

The chain carries TRBV20-1 and TRBJ2-1; 10 nucleotides align to TRBD2. In germline, CDR1 is DFQATT, CDR2 SNEGSKA (reference sequence). CDR3 size: 13 residues. Trimming took 6 bases from V and 6 from J; bases not matched to a gene: 5. CDR3 sequence (DNA): TGCAGTGCGGAGAGCGGGAGGGCCAATGAGCAGTTCTTC. Protein sequence: CSAESGRANEQFF.

This clonotype was found a few times. V is TRBV7-9 and J is TRBJ1-2, with 7 positions matching TRBD1. Germline CDR1 and CDR2: SEHNR and FQNEAQ (reference sequence). The CDR3 spans 14 residues. With 6 bases clipped from V and 4 bases from J, the junction kept 8 bases outside the gene matches. CDR3 DNA sequence: TGTGCCAGCAGGTCCGGGACAGATTTCTATGGCTACACCTTC. Protein product: CASRSGTDFYGYTF. Combining the CDR3 with reference TRBV7-9 and TRBJ1-2 gives the whole variable domain DTGVSQNPRHKITKRGQNVTFRCDPISEHNRLYWYRQTLGQGPEFLTYFQNEAQLEKSRLLSDRFSAERPKGSFSTLEIQRTEQGDSAMYLCASRSGTDFYGYTFGSGTRLTVV.

This clonotype was picked up a small number of times. This chain joins TRBV29-1 and TRBJ2-2, with a tentative D call TRBD2 (7 bases). The CDR3 covers 14 residues. Germline assignment: CDR1 SQVTM and CDR2 ANQGSEA. V lost 7 bases, J lost 5 bases, and 17 bases lay in between. This chain's CDR3 is CSAGRGVGTGELFF. The CDR3 nucleotides read TGCAGCGCTGGGAGGGGGGTAGGAACCGGGGAGCTGTTTTTT.

This rearrangement joins TRBV28 to TRBJ2-4; perhaps TRBD1 as D (6 bases). Between the trimmed V and J ends, which lost 1 base and 1 base, there was a span of 14 bases. The CDR3 consists of 17 residues. Germline CDR1 MDHEN, CDR2 SYDVKM. The CDR3 spells CASSLLSSRGAKNIQYF. In DNA, the CDR3 is TGTGCCAGCAGTTTATTGAGTAGCAGGGGCGCCAAAAACATTCAGTACTTC.

This clonotype was counted many times. The genes are TRBV5-1 and TRBJ2-5, with D unresolved. The CDR3 length is 13 residues. V lost 1 base to trimming and J lost 2 bases, with 6 bases between them. From germline, CDR1 is SGHRS and CDR2 YFSETQ. The chain's CDR3 is CASSLRQQETQYF. The CDR3 region has the DNA TGCGCCAGCAGCTTGCGACAACAAGAGACCCAGTACTTC.

This clonotype was seen just once. The rearrangement uses TRBV5-1 and TRBJ2-5, with D perhaps matching TRBD2 (6 bases). CDR3 length equals 14 residues. V lost 4 bases and J lost 0, with 10 bases in between. In germline, CDR1 is SGHRS, CDR2 YFSETQ. The CDR3 coding sequence is TGCGCCAGCAGCCCGGGGGATCACCAAGAGACCCAGTACTTC. This codes for CASSPGDHQETQYF.

The chain combines TRBV7-2 with TRBJ2-7, with a tentative D call TRBD2 (6 bases). Germline V gene sequence: CDR1 SGHTA, CDR2 FQGNSA. The CDR3 covers 15 residues. With 6 bases removed from V and 2 bases from J, the gap between germline ends came to 17 bases. CDR3 nucleotides: TGTGCCAGCAGGCTTAGGGCGGCGGGGACCTACGAGCAGTACTTC. Translating gives CASRLRAAGTYEQYF.

This chain links TRBV6-2 or TRBV6-3 with TRBJ2-2; no clear D. The CDR3 is 14 amino acids. Germline CDR1 reads MNHEY; CDR2 reads SVGEGT. Between the trimmed V and J ends, which lost 5 bases and 4 bases, there was a span of 11 bases. The CDR3 spells CASSAQTPTGELFF. In DNA, the CDR3 is TGTGCCAGCAGTGCGCAGACGCCCACCGGGGAGCTGTTTTTT.

This clonotype has a handful of counts. This chain uses TRBV11-2 with TRBJ1-2; D is unclear. Germline values: CDR1 SGHAT, CDR2 FQNNGV. V lost 6 bases to trimming and J lost 0 bases, with 14 bases between them. The length of the CDR3 is 15 residues. CDR3 DNA sequence: TGTGCCAGCAGGCCCGGGAGCGGCTCTAACTATGGCTACACCTTC. This translates into CASRPGSGSNYGYTF.

This clonotype showed up just a few times. This chain connects TRBV7-2 to TRBJ1-2, with D unresolved. Germline loops: CDR1 SGHTA, CDR2 FQGNSA. The CDR3 extends over 15 amino acids. V lost 7 bases to trimming and J lost 4 bases, with 19 bases between them. CDR3 sequence reads: CASTFTRIAPYGYTF. The CDR3 coding sequence is TGTGCCAGCACCTTTACACGAATCGCACCCTATGGCTACACCTTC.

This rearrangement joins TRBV7-9 to TRBJ2-5, with D possibly being TRBD2 (6 bases). Germline-derived CDR1 and CDR2 are SEHNR and FQNEAQ (reference sequence). Trimming pared 7 bases from V and 2 bases from J, leaving 14 bases between. The CDR3 is 14 residues long. The chain's CDR3 is CASTLRGGQETQYF. Here the CDR3 DNA reads TGTGCCAGCACCCTAAGAGGAGGGCAAGAGACCCAGTACTTC.

The chain's CDR3 is CSARLGPYTGELFF. The CDR3 nucleotides read TGCAGTGCTAGATTGGGCCCTTACACCGGGGAGCTGTTTTTT. V and J are TRBV20-1 and TRBJ2-2; D unclear. V was shortened by 2 bases and J by 3 bases, with 10 bases between the two germline ends. Germline V lookup: CDR1 DFQATT, CDR2 SNEGSKA (reference sequence). This CDR3 region has 14 residues.

The CDR3 bases are TGCAGTGCTAATTCCCCCCAGTTCGAGCAGTACTTC. Residues: CSANSPQFEQYF. The chain combines TRBV20-1 with TRBJ2-7; no clear D gene. CDR1 and CDR2 (germline): DFQATT, SNEGSKA (reference sequence). The V gene lost 4 bases and the J gene lost 6 bases, with 13 bases spanning the gap. The CDR3 is 12 amino acids.

The V and J genes are TRBV20-1 and TRBJ2-3; D assignment may be TRBD1 or TRBD2 (5 bases each). The V gene's germline CDR1 is DFQATT and CDR2 SNEGSKA (reference sequence). The CDR3 length is 15 residues. V was shortened by 5 bases and J by 2 bases, with 17 bases between the two germline ends. CDR3 loop: CSAPERTRNTDTQYF. The CDR3 DNA sequence: TGCAGTGCTCCCGAGCGGACAAGGAACACAGATACGCAGTATTTT.